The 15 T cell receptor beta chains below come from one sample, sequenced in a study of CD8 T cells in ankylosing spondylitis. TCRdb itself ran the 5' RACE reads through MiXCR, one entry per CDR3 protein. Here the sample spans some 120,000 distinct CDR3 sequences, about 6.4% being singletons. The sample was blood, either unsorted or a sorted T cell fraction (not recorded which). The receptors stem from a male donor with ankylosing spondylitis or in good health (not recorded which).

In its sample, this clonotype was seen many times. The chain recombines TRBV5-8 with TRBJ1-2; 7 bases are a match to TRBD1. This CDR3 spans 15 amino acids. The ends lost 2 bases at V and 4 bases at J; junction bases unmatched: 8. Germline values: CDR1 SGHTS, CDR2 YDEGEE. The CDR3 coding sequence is TGTGCCAGCAGCTTACGAGGGGGCTTAGGCTATGGCTACACCTTC. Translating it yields CASSLRGGLGYGYTF.

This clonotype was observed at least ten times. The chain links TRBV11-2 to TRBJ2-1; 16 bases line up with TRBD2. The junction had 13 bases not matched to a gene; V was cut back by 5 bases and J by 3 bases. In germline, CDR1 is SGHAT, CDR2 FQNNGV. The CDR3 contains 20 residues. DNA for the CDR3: TGTGCCAGCAGCCCTCAAGGGGGACTAGCGGGAGGGTTCAACTACAATGAGCAGTTCTTC. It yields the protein CASSPQGGLAGGFNYNEQFF.

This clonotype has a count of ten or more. CDR3: CASSLGVVDEQFF. CDR3 coding DNA: TGCGCCAGCAGCTTGGGAGTAGTCGATGAGCAGTTCTTC. V is TRBV5-1 and J is TRBJ2-1, with D uncertain. This CDR3 region has 13 residues. Per germline, CDR1 SGHRS and CDR2 YFSETQ. Trimming took off 0 bases at V and 8 bases at J, with 9 bases between the two ends.

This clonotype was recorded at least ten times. CDR3 nucleotide sequence: TGTGCCAGCATGGCATCGTCGCGCGAGGAGCAGTTCTTC. This sequence encodes CASMASSREEQFF. The J gene is TRBJ2-1, the V gene TRBV3-1; D is uncertain. Germline values: CDR1 LGHDT, CDR2 YNNKEL (reference sequence). V was trimmed by 7 bases and J by 10 bases, leaving 17 bases between them. CDR3 length: 13 residues.

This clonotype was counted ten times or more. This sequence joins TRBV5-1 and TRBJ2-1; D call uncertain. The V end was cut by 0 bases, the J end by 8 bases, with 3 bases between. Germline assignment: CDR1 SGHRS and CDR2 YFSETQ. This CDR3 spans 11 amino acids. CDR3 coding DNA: TGCGCCAGCAGCTTGGGTTATGAGCAGTTCTTC. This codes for CASSLGYEQFF.

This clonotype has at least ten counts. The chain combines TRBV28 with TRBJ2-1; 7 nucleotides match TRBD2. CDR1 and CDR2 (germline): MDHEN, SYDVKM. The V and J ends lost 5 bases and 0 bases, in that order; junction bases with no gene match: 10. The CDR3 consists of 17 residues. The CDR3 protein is CASSLQPLAASYNEQFF. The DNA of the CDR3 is TGTGCCAGCAGTCTCCAACCTCTAGCGGCCTCCTACAATGAGCAGTTCTTC.

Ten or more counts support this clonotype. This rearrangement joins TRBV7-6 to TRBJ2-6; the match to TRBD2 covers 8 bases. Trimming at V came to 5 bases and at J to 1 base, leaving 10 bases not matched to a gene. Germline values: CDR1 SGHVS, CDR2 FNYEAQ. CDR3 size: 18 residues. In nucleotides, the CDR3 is TGTGCCAGCAGCCGGGCCGGACTAGCTACTTCTGGGGCCAACGTCCTGACTTTC. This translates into CASSRAGLATSGANVLTF.

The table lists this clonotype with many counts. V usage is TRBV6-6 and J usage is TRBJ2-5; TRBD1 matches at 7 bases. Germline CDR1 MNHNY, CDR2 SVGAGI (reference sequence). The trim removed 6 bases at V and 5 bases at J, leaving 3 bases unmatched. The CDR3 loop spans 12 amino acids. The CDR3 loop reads CASRTGMETQYF. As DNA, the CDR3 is TGTGCCAGCAGGACAGGGATGGAGACCCAGTACTTC.

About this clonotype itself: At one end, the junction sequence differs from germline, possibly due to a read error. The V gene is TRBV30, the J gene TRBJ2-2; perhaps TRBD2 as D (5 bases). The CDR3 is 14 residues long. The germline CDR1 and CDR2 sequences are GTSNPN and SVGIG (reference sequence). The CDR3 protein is CAWKTTRNAGELFF. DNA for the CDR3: TGTGCCTGGAAGACTACCAGGAACGCCGGGGAGCTGTTTTTT.

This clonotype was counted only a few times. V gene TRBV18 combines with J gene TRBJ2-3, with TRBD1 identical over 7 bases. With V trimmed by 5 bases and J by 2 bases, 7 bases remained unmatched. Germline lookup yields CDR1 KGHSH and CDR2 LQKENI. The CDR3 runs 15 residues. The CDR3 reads CASSTTGTDTDTQYF. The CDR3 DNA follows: TGTGCCAGCTCAACCACCGGGACAGACACAGATACGCAGTATTTT.

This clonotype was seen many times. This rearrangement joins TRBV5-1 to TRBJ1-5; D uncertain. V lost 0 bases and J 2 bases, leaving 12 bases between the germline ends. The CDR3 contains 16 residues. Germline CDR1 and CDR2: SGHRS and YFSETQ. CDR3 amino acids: CASSLGDKLGNQPQHF. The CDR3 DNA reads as TGCGCCAGCAGCTTGGGTGACAAACTCGGCAATCAGCCCCAGCATTTT.

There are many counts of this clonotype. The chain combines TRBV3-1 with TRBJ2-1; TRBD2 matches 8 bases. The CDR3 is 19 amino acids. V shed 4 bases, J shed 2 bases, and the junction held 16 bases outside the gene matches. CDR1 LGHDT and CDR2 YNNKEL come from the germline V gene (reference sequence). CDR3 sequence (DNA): TGTGCCAGCAGCCCACGATGGCTATCGTCGGGGGGGACCTACAATGAGCAGTTCTTC. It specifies CASSPRWLSSGGTYNEQFF.

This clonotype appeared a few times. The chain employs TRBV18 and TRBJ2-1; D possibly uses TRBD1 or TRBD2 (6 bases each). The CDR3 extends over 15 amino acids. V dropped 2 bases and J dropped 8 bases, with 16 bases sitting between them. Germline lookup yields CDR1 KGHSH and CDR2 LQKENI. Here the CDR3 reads CASSPITGAQDEQFF. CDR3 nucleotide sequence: TGTGCCAGCTCACCAATTACGGGGGCGCAGGATGAGCAGTTCTTC.

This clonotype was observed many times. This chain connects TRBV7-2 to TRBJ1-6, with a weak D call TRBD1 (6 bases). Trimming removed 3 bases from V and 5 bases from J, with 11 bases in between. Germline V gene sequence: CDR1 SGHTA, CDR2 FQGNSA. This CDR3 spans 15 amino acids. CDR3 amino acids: CASSFIRGNNSPLHF. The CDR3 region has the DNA TGTGCCAGCAGCTTTATCAGGGGCAATAATTCACCCCTCCACTTT.

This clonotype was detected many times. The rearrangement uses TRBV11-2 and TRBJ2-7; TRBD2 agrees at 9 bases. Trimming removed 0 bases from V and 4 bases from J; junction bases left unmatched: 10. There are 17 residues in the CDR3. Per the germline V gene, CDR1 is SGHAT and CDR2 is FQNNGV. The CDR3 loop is CASSLDLWREGGYEQYF. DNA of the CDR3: TGTGCCAGCAGCTTAGATCTTTGGCGGGAGGGCGGGTACGAGCAGTACTTC.